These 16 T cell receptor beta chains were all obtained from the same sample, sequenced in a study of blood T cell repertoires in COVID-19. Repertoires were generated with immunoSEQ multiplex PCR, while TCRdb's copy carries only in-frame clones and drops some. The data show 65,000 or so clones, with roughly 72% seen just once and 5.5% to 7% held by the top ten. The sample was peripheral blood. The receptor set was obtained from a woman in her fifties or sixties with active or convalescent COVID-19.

CDR3 nucleotides: TGTGCCAGCTCAAGTAGCGGGAGGGCGAGAGAGCAGTTCTTC. This gives the protein CASSSSGRAREQFF. The chain combines TRBV18 with TRBJ2-1, with 11 bases lining up with TRBD2. Per the germline V gene, CDR1 is KGHSH and CDR2 is LQKENI. The CDR3 length is 14 residues. J gave up 10 bases and V 5 bases, and 7 bases lay outside the gene matches. Variable domain in full (rest from reference TRBV18 and TRBJ2-1): NAGVMQNPRHLVRRRGQEARLRCSPMKGHSHVYWYRQLPEEGLKFMVYLQKENIIDESGMPKERFSAEFPKEGPSILRIQQVVRGDSAAYFCASSSSGRAREQFFGPGTRLTVL.

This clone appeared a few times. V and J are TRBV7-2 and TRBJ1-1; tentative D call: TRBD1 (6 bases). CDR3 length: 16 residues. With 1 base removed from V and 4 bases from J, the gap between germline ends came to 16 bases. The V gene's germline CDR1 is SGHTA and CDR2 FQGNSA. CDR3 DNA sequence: TGTGCCAGCAGCTTAGTAGGGGGAAGTAGGAGCACTGAAGCTTTCTTT. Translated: CASSLVGGSRSTEAFF.

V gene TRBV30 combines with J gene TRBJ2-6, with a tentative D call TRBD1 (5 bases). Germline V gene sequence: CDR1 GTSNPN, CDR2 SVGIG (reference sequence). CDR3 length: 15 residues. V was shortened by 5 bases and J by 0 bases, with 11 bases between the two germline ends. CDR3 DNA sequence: TGTGCCTGGGATACTGACAGCTCTGGGGCCAACGTCCTGACTTTC. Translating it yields CAWDTDSSGANVLTF.

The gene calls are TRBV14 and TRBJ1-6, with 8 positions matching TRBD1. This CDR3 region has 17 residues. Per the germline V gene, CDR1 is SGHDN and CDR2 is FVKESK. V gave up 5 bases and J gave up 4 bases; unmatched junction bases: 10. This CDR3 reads CASSFRQGSNYNSPLHF. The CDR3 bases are TGTGCCAGCAGCTTCCGACAGGGGTCAAATTATAATTCACCCCTCCACTTT. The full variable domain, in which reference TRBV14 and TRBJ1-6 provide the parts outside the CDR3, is EAGVTQFPSHSVIEKGQTVTLRCDPISGHDNLYWYRRVMGKEIKFLLHFVKESKQDESGMPNNRFLAERTGGTYSTLKVQPAELEDSGVYFCASSFRQGSNYNSPLHFGNGTRLTVT.

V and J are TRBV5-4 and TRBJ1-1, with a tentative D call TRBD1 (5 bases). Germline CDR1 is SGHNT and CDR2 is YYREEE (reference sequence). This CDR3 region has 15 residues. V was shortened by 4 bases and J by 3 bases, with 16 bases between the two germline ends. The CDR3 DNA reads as TGTGCCAGCAGCCGTGAGTTGCGGGGGGACACTGAAGCTTTCTTT. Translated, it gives CASSRELRGDTEAFF.

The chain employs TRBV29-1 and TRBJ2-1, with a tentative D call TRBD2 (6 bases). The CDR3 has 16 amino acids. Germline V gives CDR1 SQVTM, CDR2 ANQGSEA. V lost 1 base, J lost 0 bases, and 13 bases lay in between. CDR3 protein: CSVEGGLTSSYNEQFF. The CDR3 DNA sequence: TGCAGCGTTGAAGGCGGACTGACTAGCTCCTACAATGAGCAGTTCTTC.

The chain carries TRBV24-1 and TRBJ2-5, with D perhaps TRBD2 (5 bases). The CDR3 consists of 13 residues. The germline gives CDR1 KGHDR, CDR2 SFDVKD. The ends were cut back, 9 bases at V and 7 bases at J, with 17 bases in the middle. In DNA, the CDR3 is TGTGCCACCGGAGGCAGCCCAAGTGGGACCCAGTACTTC. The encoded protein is CATGGSPSGTQYF.

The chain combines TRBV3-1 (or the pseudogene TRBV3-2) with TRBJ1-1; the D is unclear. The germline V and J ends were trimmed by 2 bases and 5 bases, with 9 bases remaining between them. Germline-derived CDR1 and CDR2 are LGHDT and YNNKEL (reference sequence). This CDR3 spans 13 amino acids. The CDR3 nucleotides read TGTGCCAGCAGCCAAAACCGGAGAACTGAAGCTTTCTTT. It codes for CASSQNRRTEAFF.

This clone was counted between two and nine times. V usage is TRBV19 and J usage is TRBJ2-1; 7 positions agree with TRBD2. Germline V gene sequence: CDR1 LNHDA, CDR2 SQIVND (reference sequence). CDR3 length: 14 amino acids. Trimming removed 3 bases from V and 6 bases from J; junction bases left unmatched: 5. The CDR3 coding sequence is TGTGCCAGTAGTATGTGGGGGAGGGCCAATGAGCAGTTCTTC. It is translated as CASSMWGRANEQFF.

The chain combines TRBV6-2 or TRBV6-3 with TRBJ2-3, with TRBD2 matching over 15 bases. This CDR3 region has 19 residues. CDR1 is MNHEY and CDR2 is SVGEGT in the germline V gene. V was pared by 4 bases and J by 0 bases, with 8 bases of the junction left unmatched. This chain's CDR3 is CASSFGLAGGPYSTDTQYF. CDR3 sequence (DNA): TGTGCCAGCAGTTTCGGACTAGCGGGAGGGCCTTATAGCACAGATACGCAGTATTTT.

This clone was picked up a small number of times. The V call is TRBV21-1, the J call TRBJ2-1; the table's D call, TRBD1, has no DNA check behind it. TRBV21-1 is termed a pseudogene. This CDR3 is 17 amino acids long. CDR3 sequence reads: CASSTHSTGTGFGEQFF. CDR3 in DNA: TGTGCCAGCAGCACCCATTCAACCGGGACAGGGTTCGGTGAGCAGTTCTTC.

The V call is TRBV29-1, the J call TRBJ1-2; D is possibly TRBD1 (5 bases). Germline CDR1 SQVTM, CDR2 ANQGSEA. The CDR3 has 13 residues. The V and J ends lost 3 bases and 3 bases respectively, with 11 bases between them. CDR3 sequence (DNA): TGCAGCGTTGACTACCAGGGCTACTATGGCTACACCTTC. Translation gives CSVDYQGYYGYTF.

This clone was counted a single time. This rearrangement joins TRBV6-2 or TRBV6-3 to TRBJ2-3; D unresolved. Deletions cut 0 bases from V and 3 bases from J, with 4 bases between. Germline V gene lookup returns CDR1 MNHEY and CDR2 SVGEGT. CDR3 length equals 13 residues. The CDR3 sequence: CASSYSTTDTQYF. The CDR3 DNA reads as TGTGCCAGCAGTTACTCGACTACAGATACGCAGTATTTT.

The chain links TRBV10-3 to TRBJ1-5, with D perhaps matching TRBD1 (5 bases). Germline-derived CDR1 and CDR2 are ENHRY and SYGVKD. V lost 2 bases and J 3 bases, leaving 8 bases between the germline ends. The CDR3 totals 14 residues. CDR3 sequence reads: CAISETGINQPQHF. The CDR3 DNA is TGTGCCATCAGTGAGACAGGTATCAATCAGCCCCAGCATTTT.

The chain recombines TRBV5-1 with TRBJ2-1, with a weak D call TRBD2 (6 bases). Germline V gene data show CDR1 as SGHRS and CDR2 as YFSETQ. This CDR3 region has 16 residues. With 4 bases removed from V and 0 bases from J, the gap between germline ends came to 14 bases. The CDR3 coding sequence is TGCGCCAGCAGCGGGGGACTCTCTAGCTCCTACAATGAGCAGTTCTTC. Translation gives CASSGGLSSSYNEQFF.

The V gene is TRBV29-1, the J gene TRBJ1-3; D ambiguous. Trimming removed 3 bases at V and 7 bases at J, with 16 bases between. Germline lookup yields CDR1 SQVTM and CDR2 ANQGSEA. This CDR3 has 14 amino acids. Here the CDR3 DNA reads TGCAGCGTTGAGTCGGCGGCTGGTCGGAACACCATATATTTT. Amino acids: CSVESAAGRNTIYF.